Each of the 2 T cell receptor beta chains below was sequenced from the same sample in a study of human T cells and chemical hapten exposure. Noted time point: patch test 3, about 24 weeks after DPC sensitization. The treatment here: therapeutic diphenylcyclopropenone sensitization with weekly scalp DPC. Via MiXCR, TCRdb re-called the RACE reads, giving one row per CDR3 protein. Of roughly 84,000 distinct CDR3 sequences in the sample, about a tenth were seen once. This specimen consisted of whole blood, obtained in connection with sensitization to the hapten diphenylcyclopropenone (DPC). These receptors all stem from a woman between 50 and 59 years old with alopecia areata. Some clones in this sample may be carry-over from other donors' samples.

This clonotype appeared a few times. The chain recombines TRBV30 with TRBJ2-7; 11 bases match TRBD2. The length of the CDR3 is 17 residues. Per germline, CDR1 GTSNPN and CDR2 SVGIG (reference sequence). J gave up 7 bases and V 0 bases, and 14 bases lay outside the gene matches. CDR3 sequence: CAWSVKIAGGRRGEQYF. The CDR3 nucleotides are TGTGCCTGGAGTGTAAAGATAGCGGGAGGGCGACGGGGGGAGCAGTACTTC.

Remarks on this clonotype: With a much larger clone just one base away, this may be a read error. The rearrangement joins TRBV11-2 to TRBJ2-1; D possibly uses TRBD1 or TRBD2 (5 bases each). The CDR3 contains 15 residues. Trimming shortened V by 5 bases and J by 9 bases, and 20 bases separated the two germline ends. Germline V gives CDR1 SGHAT, CDR2 FQNNGV. This CDR3 reads CASSLDSRPGSEQFF. In DNA form, the CDR3 reads TGTGCCAGCAGCCTTGACAGCAGACCGGGGAGTGAGCAGTTCTTC. The complete variable domain, with remaining parts taken from reference TRBV11-2 and TRBJ2-1, reads EAGVAQSPRYKIIEKRQSVAFWCNPISGHATLYWYQQILGQGPKLLIQFQNNGVVDDSQLPKDRFSAERLKGVDSTLKIQPAKLEDSAVYLCASSLDSRPGSEQFFGPGTRLTVL.